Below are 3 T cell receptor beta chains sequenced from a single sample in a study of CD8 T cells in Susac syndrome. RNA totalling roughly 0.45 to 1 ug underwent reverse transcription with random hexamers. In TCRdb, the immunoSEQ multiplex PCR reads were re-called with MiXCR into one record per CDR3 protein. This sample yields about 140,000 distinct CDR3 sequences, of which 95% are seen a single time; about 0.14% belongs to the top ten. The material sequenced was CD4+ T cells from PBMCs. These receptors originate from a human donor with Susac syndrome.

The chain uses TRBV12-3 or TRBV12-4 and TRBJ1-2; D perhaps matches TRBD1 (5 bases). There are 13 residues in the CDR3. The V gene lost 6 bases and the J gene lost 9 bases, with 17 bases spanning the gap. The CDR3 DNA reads TGTGCCAGCAGCCACGACAGCCACAGTCGCTACACCTTC. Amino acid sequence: CASSHDSHSRYTF.

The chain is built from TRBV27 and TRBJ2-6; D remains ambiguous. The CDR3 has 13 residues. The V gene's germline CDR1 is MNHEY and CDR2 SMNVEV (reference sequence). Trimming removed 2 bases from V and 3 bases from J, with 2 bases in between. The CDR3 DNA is TGTGCCAGCAGTTTAATTGGGGCCAACGTCCTGACTTTC. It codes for CASSLIGANVLTF. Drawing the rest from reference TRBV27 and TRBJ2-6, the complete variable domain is EAQVTQNPRYLITVTGKKLTVTCSQNMNHEYMSWYRQDPGLGLRQIYYSMNVEVTDKGDVPEGYKVSRKEKRNFPLILESPSPNQTSLYFCASSLIGANVLTFGAGSRLTVL.

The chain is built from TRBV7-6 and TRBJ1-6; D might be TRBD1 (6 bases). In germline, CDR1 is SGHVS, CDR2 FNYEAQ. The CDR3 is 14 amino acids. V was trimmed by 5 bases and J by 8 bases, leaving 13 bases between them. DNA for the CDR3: TGTGCCAGCAGCCGTGACAGGCTTGATTCACCCCTCCACTTT. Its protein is CASSRDRLDSPLHF.